The 28 T cell receptor beta chains in this list originate from one sample, sequenced in a study of blood T cells in healthy people across ages. With a J-beta primer mix and a sample-barcoded 5' primer, a second PCR ran roughly 6 to 11 cycles. A single record per CDR3 protein comes from TCRdb applying MiXCR to the 5' RACE reads. The sample contains approximately 820,000 distinct CDR3 sequences, more than 40% of which appear only once. Source material: blood. These receptors came from a man in his 60s in good health.

The rearrangement joins TRBV4-3 to TRBJ1-3; TRBD1 aligns across 8 bases. Per germline, CDR1 LGHNA and CDR2 YSLEER. The V and J ends lost 4 bases and 5 bases, in that order; junction bases with no gene match: 10. The length of the CDR3 is 16 residues. CDR3 sequence (DNA): TGCGCCAGCAGCCCGAGCGCAGGGGGCGCGAGAAACACCATATATTTT. Amino acids: CASSPSAGGARNTIYF.

The genes are TRBV15 and TRBJ1-2; no reliable D call. V gave up 0 bases and J gave up 6 bases, with 14 bases separating them. This CDR3 contains 15 residues. The germline V gene has CDR1 LNHNV and CDR2 YYDKDF (reference sequence). CDR3: CATSRDMMVTDGYTF. The CDR3 DNA reads as TGTGCCACCAGCAGAGATATGATGGTCACAGATGGCTACACCTTC. The full variable domain, in which reference TRBV15 and TRBJ1-2 provide the parts outside the CDR3, is DAMVIQNPRYQVTQFGKPVTLSCSQTLNHNVMYWYQQKSSQAPKLLFHYYDKDFNNEADTPDNFQSRRPNTSFCFLDIRSPGLGDTAMYLCATSRDMMVTDGYTFGSGTRLTVV.

There are a few counts of this clonotype. The chain joins TRBV4-3 to TRBJ2-2; TRBD2 agrees at 8 bases. This CDR3 is built from 14 residues. Germline V gene sequence: CDR1 LGHNA, CDR2 YSLEER. The V segment lost 6 bases and the J segment 4 bases; nucleotides outside the gene matches: 4. CDR3: CASRAGVITGELFF. CDR3 DNA: TGCGCCAGCAGAGCGGGGGTCATCACCGGGGAGCTGTTTTTT.

The count of this clonotype is one. The chain links TRBV11-2 to TRBJ1-2, with D unresolved. Germline V gene lookup returns CDR1 SGHAT and CDR2 FQNNGV. Trimming pared 3 bases from V and 7 bases from J, leaving 12 bases between. This CDR3 region has 13 residues. The CDR3 sequence is CASSFAGGRGYTF. In DNA form, the CDR3 reads TGTGCCAGCAGCTTCGCCGGCGGCCGTGGCTACACCTTC.

The chain is built from TRBV6-5 and TRBJ1-6; TRBD1 is a possible D gene (6 bases). The CDR3 is made up of 16 amino acids. Germline CDR1 is MNHEY and CDR2 is SVGAGI. V was shortened by 0 bases and J by 4 bases, with 10 bases between the two germline ends. The CDR3 protein is CASSYSDREYNSPLHF. Here the CDR3 DNA reads TGTGCCAGCAGTTACTCGGACAGAGAGTATAATTCACCCCTCCACTTT.

This clonotype was recorded at least ten times. Possible read error: a much larger clone is one base away. V gene TRBV10-3 combines with J gene TRBJ2-1, with TRBD2 identical over 10 bases. Matching the DNA end better, TRBJ2-7 makes the J call doubtful. Germline V CDR1 and CDR2: ENHRY, SYGVKD. This CDR3 has 18 amino acids. The CDR3 bases are TGTGCCATCAGGGACCCCCCCGCTAGCGGGAGCTCCTACAATGAGCAGTACTTC. Amino acids: CAIRDPPASGSSYNEQYF.

Points on this clonotype: A much larger clone differs from this one at a single base, so this may be a read error. This chain uses TRBV10-3 with TRBJ2-7, with 8 bases identical to TRBD2. The CDR3 runs 16 residues. The germline V gene has CDR1 ENHRY and CDR2 SYGVKD. Here the CDR3 DNA reads TGTGTCATCAGTGAGTCAACAGAGCGGGGGTACTACGAGCAGTACTTC. Protein product: CVISESTERGYYEQYF.

The rearrangement uses TRBV20-1 and TRBJ2-1; D is possibly TRBD1 (7 bases). CDR1 and CDR2 (germline): DFQATT, SNEGSKA (reference sequence). V was cut by 3 bases and J by 8 bases, with 32 bases left in between. The length of the CDR3 is 19 residues. In DNA form, the CDR3 reads TGCAGTGCTAGTGGGGCCTTCCGACAGGGAGGATTTTTACTGGATGAGCAGTTCTTC. Its translation: CSASGAFRQGGFLLDEQFF.

This clonotype was recorded a few times. The chain carries TRBV4-1 and TRBJ1-5; unclear D gene. Germline V gives CDR1 MGHRA, CDR2 YSYEKL. CDR3 length equals 15 residues. Deletions cut 0 bases from V and 7 bases from J, with 13 bases between. CDR3 sequence (DNA): TGCGCCAGCAGCCAAGAGGAAGGGTTGGCGCAGCCCCAGCATTTT. As protein: CASSQEEGLAQPQHF.

The chain employs TRBV15 and TRBJ1-1; no firm D call. Germline V gives CDR1 LNHNV, CDR2 YYDKDF (reference sequence). V was pared by 2 bases and J by 11 bases, with 12 bases between. CDR3 length: 12 residues. This CDR3 is CATSRSQMRAFF. CDR3 in DNA: TGTGCCACCAGCAGATCGCAAATGAGGGCTTTCTTT.

V usage is TRBV4-1 and J usage is TRBJ2-3; 9 bases map to TRBD2. The CDR3 contains 16 residues. With 0 bases clipped from V and 6 bases from J, the junction kept 7 bases outside the gene matches. The germline V gene has CDR1 MGHRA and CDR2 YSYEKL. The CDR3 DNA sequence: TGCGCCAGCAGCCAAGATGCGGCTAGCGGGGTCGATACGCAGTATTTT. It yields the protein CASSQDAASGVDTQYF.

This clonotype has just a few counts. V usage is TRBV7-2 and J usage is TRBJ1-6, with 8 bases aligning to TRBD1. From germline, CDR1 is SGHTA and CDR2 FQGNSA. The CDR3 runs 16 residues. V trimming: 1 base; J trimming: 9 bases; junction bases outside the gene matches: 8. The CDR3 DNA sequence: TGTGCCAGCAGCTTAGACGGCCAGGGGGCAGGTTCACCCCTCCACTTT. Translating it yields CASSLDGQGAGSPLHF.

In this sample, this clonotype turned up a few times. The CDR3 DNA reads as TGCGCCAGCAGCTTGGGGCAGCAAAGGGAGACCCAGTACTTC. This codes for CASSLGQQRETQYF. V and J are TRBV5-1 and TRBJ2-4; D gene unclear. The J call is uncertain, as TRBJ2-5 better fits the DNA end. The CDR3 spans 14 residues. The germline gives CDR1 SGHRS, CDR2 YFSETQ.

The CDR3 here is CASSFTSGNYEQYF. DNA for the CDR3: TGCGCCAGCAGCTTCACTAGCGGTAACTACGAGCAGTACTTC. The genes are TRBV5-1 and TRBJ2-7, with 8 positions matching TRBD2. Germline loops: CDR1 SGHRS, CDR2 YFSETQ. The V segment lost 2 bases and the J segment 3 bases; nucleotides outside the gene matches: 4. The CDR3 sequence is 14 residues long.

This chain joins TRBV7-2 and TRBJ1-1; 9 bases line up with TRBD1. Per germline, CDR1 SGHTA and CDR2 FQGNSA. V was clipped by 5 bases and J by 4 bases; unmatched bases: 11. The CDR3 has 16 amino acids. This CDR3 is CASSKTYTGGFTEAFF. CDR3 DNA: TGTGCCAGCAGCAAAACATACACAGGGGGCTTCACTGAAGCTTTCTTT.

This chain uses TRBV27 with TRBJ2-7; 10 bases match TRBD1. Germline assignment: CDR1 MNHEY and CDR2 SMNVEV (reference sequence). J lost 6 bases, V lost 6 bases, and 5 bases had no gene match. This CDR3 spans 13 amino acids. The CDR3 DNA follows: TGTGCCAGCAGACCGACAGGGGGCGTCGAGCAGTACTTC. The encoded protein is CASRPTGGVEQYF.

CDR3 nucleotides: TGCAGTGCTAGAGATCCCCTAGCGGTAACAGATACGCAGTATTTT. As protein: CSARDPLAVTDTQYF. The chain employs TRBV20-1 and TRBJ2-3; 7 positions match TRBD2. Per the germline V gene, CDR1 is DFQATT and CDR2 is SNEGSKA (reference sequence). The length of the CDR3 is 15 residues. The V segment lost 0 bases and the J segment 3 bases; nucleotides outside the gene matches: 6.

This clonotype has more than one count but fewer than ten. This chain connects TRBV7-2 to TRBJ1-2; 10 bases agree with TRBD1. The CDR3 is 14 residues long. V dropped 5 bases and J dropped 2; count of bases not matched to a gene: 2. Germline loops: CDR1 SGHTA, CDR2 FQGNSA. CDR3 sequence reads: CASSRQGANYGYTF. The CDR3 DNA reads TGTGCCAGCAGCCGACAGGGGGCAAACTATGGCTACACCTTC. Full variable domain (remainder filled in from reference TRBV7-2 and TRBJ1-2): GAGVSQSPSNKVTEKGKDVELRCDPISGHTALYWYRQSLGQGLEFLIYFQGNSAPDKSGLPSDRFSAERTGGSVSTLTIQRTQQEDSAVYLCASSRQGANYGYTFGSGTRLTVV.

The V call is TRBV3-1, the J call TRBJ2-5, with D perhaps TRBD2 (5 bases). The V gene's germline CDR1 is LGHDT and CDR2 YNNKEL (reference sequence). There are 14 residues in the CDR3. V gave up 1 base and J gave up 5 bases, with 11 bases separating them. The CDR3 spells CASSQGSSRETQYF. The CDR3 nucleotides are TGTGCCAGCAGCCAAGGATCTAGCAGGGAGACCCAGTACTTC.

The rearrangement uses TRBV27 and TRBJ1-2, with D maybe TRBD1 (5 bases). Germline V gene lookup returns CDR1 MNHEY and CDR2 SMNVEV (reference sequence). The V and J ends lost 6 bases and 4 bases respectively, with 15 bases between them. The CDR3 runs 14 residues. CDR3 residues: CASSPGQSLYGYTF. The CDR3, as DNA: TGTGCCAGCAGCCCGGGGCAATCGCTCTATGGCTACACCTTC.

The chain couples TRBV7-2 to TRBJ1-1; possibly TRBD1 for D (5 bases). This CDR3 is 15 amino acids long. Trimming took 5 bases from V and 0 from J, leaving 13 bases between them. In germline, CDR1 is SGHTA, CDR2 FQGNSA. CDR3 coding DNA: TGTGCCAGCAGCCGAGGAGGGGCTGTGAACACTGAAGCTTTCTTT. Residues: CASSRGGAVNTEAFF.

This rearrangement joins TRBV20-1 to TRBJ2-1, with 9 bases lining up with TRBD2. V lost 7 bases to trimming and J lost 9 bases; unmatched junction nucleotides: 10. CDR1 and CDR2 (germline): DFQATT, SNEGSKA (reference sequence). The CDR3 spans 13 residues. Here the CDR3 DNA reads TGCAGTGAAGGTGTTAGCGGGGGTGGTGAGCAGTTCTTC. This codes for CSEGVSGGGEQFF.

The V gene is TRBV9, the J gene TRBJ2-6; TRBD2 might be the D (6 bases). In germline, CDR1 is SGDLS, CDR2 YYNGEE. The CDR3 spans 17 residues. V was clipped by 3 bases and J by 2 bases, with 15 bases between them. The CDR3 region is CASSESPGTPGANVLTF. The CDR3 DNA is TGTGCCAGCAGCGAATCCCCCGGGACTCCTGGGGCCAACGTCCTGACTTTC.

This clonotype was detected only a few times. This rearrangement joins TRBV3-1 to TRBJ2-3; D uncertain. Trimming took 0 bases from V and 10 from J, leaving 8 bases between them. Germline V lookup: CDR1 LGHDT, CDR2 YNNKEL (reference sequence). The CDR3 extends over 12 amino acids. The CDR3 here is CASSQDEDPQYF. The CDR3 DNA sequence: TGTGCCAGCAGCCAAGACGAGGACCCGCAGTATTTT.

Here the CDR3 reads CASSFQGYEQFF. The CDR3 DNA reads as TGCGCCAGCAGCTTCCAGGGGTACGAGCAGTTCTTC. The chain couples TRBV5-1 to TRBJ2-1; D is possibly TRBD1 (6 bases). This CDR3 comprises 12 residues. V was cut by 2 bases and J by 10 bases, with 10 bases left in between. CDR1 SGHRS and CDR2 YFSETQ come from the germline V gene. The full variable domain, rest sourced from reference TRBV5-1 and TRBJ2-1, is KAGVTQTPRYLIKTRGQQVTLSCSPISGHRSVSWYQQTPGQGLQFLFEYFSETQRNKGNFPGRFSGRQFSNSRSEMNVSTLELGDSALYLCASSFQGYEQFFGPGTRLTVL.

This chain joins TRBV20-1 and TRBJ2-7, with 7 bases matching TRBD2. Gene TRBJ2-5 matches the end of the DNA better, so the J call may be wrong. The CDR3 runs to 14 residues. Germline V gene sequence: CDR1 DFQATT, CDR2 SNEGSKA (reference sequence). CDR3 loop: CSAVGLPGGETQYF. The DNA for the CDR3 is TGCAGTGCTGTGGGACTACCGGGTGGCGAGACCCAGTACTTC.

This clonotype turned up a few times. The chain employs TRBV18 and TRBJ2-5; D remains unclear. The CDR3 loop spans 16 amino acids. Germline CDR1 is KGHSH and CDR2 is LQKENI. V was shortened by 1 base and J by 0 bases, with 12 bases between the two germline ends. This chain's CDR3 is CASSPRRNTYQETQYF. The CDR3 coding sequence is TGTGCCAGCTCACCACGACGAAATACGTACCAAGAGACCCAGTACTTC.

A few counts support this clonotype. This chain joins TRBV6-1 and TRBJ2-6; the D gene is possibly TRBD1 (6 bases). CDR3 size: 15 residues. The germline V gene has CDR1 MNHNS and CDR2 SASEGT. The germline V and J ends were trimmed by 4 bases and 2 bases, with 9 bases remaining between them. CDR3 nucleotides: TGTGCCAGCAGTGCACAGGGAGCTGGGGCCAACGTCCTGACTTTC. As protein: CASSAQGAGANVLTF.